This entry is about one T cell receptor (beta chain). The data belong to a study of cytotoxic CD8 clonotypes in ibrutinib-treated CLL. Clones were sequenced by immunoSEQ multiplex PCR, and TCRdb holds only the in-frame ones, with some missing. This sample has around 310,000 clones, with 80% found just once. Germline lookup yields CDR1 MGHRA and CDR2 YSYEKL. V was pared by 9 bases and J by 1 base, with 18 bases between. The CDR3 length is 16 residues. V is TRBV4-1 and J is TRBJ2-2; tentative D call: TRBD1 (5 bases). The sequenced sample was PBMCs, obtained before ibrutinib treatment. The source of this sequence is a human donor with chronic lymphocytic leukemia. CDR3 sequence reads: CASNYPGRENTGELFF. DNA of the CDR3: TGCGCCAGTAATTACCCGGGCAGGGAGAACACCGGGGAGCTGTTTTTT.